This passage covers 19 T cell receptor beta chains from one sample sequenced in a study of response to subunit inactivated influenza vaccine. TCRdb fed the RT-PCR reads into MiXCR, producing one record per CDR3 protein. Of hundreds of thousands of distinct CDR3 sequences in the sample, 6.5% to 8% are singletons; the top ten hold 10% to 15%. This specimen was PBMCs from blood, taken less than 25 months after vaccination. All receptors derive from a man aged 45-69 years who received an inactivated influenza vaccine.

This chain joins TRBV7-2 and TRBJ2-1, with D tentatively TRBD1 (6 bases). With 4 bases removed from V and 5 bases from J, the gap between germline ends came to 18 bases. CDR1 SGHTA and CDR2 FQGNSA come from the germline V gene. This CDR3 has 16 amino acids. This CDR3 reads CASSSSGVYYHNEQFF. The CDR3, as DNA: TGTGCCAGCAGCTCTTCAGGGGTCTACTACCACAATGAGCAGTTCTTC.

This clonotype was recorded at least ten times. This CDR3 reads CASSFHGQGHSNYGYTF. The CDR3, as DNA: TGTGCCAGCAGTTTCCATGGACAGGGGCACTCTAACTATGGCTACACCTTC. The chain couples TRBV12-3 or TRBV12-4 to TRBJ1-2; 9 nucleotides agree with TRBD1. The CDR3 spans 17 residues. Trimming took 3 bases from V and 0 from J; bases not matched to a gene: 8.

This clonotype was counted many times. The V call is TRBV29-1, the J call TRBJ2-1; no clear D. Between the trimmed V and J ends, which lost 0 bases and 4 bases, there was a span of 4 bases. The CDR3 has 12 amino acids. Germline V gives CDR1 SQVTM, CDR2 ANQGSEA. In nucleotides, the CDR3 is TGCAGCGTTGAAGATAGGTACAATGAGCAGTTCTTC. This sequence encodes CSVEDRYNEQFF.

This clonotype was seen only a few times. The chain combines TRBV4-2 with TRBJ2-5; 10 nucleotides agree with TRBD2. Germline CDR1 is LGHNA and CDR2 is YNFKEQ. The CDR3 is made up of 18 amino acids. Trimming took 4 bases from V and 1 from J; bases not matched to a gene: 12. CDR3 DNA: TGTGCCAGCAGCCCTATGGGGGCTAGCGGGGGAGGCCAAGAGACCCAGTACTTC. Translated, it gives CASSPMGASGGGQETQYF.

The rearrangement links TRBV29-1 to TRBJ1-2; 8 nucleotides agree with TRBD1. J gave up 8 bases and V 6 bases, and 23 bases lay outside the gene matches. This CDR3 has 17 residues. Looked up from germline, CDR1 is SQVTM and CDR2 is ANQGSEA. The CDR3 DNA is TGCAGCGTACATAGCGGGTTGACAGGGGCGACCGCTTGGGGCTACACCTTC. Translating gives CSVHSGLTGATAWGYTF.

The chain has TRBV6-2 or TRBV6-3 and TRBJ2-4; 8 nucleotides line up with TRBD2. The ends lost 6 bases at V and 0 bases at J; junction bases unmatched: 7. CDR3 length equals 16 residues. CDR1 is MNHEY, CDR2 SVGEGT, per germline. The CDR3: CASSPIAGPAKNIQYF. For the CDR3, the DNA is TGTGCCAGCAGCCCTATAGCGGGACCAGCCAAAAACATTCAGTACTTC.

This clonotype was seen ten or more times. This chain links TRBV18 with TRBJ2-6, with unresolved D. Looked up from germline, CDR1 is KGHSH and CDR2 is LQKENI. The germline V and J ends were trimmed by 0 bases and 2 bases, with 2 bases remaining between them. The CDR3 is made up of 14 amino acids. The CDR3 region has the DNA TGTGCCAGCTCACCACCGGCTGGGGCCAACGTCCTGACTTTC. Protein sequence: CASSPPAGANVLTF. The full variable domain, its missing parts supplied by reference TRBV18 and TRBJ2-6, is NAGVMQNPRHLVRRRGQEARLRCSPMKGHSHVYWYRQLPEEGLKFMVYLQKENIIDESGMPKERFSAEFPKEGPSILRIQQVVRGDSAAYFCASSPPAGANVLTFGAGSRLTVL.

There are many counts of this clonotype. This chain connects TRBV2 to TRBJ1-5, with D maybe TRBD1 (6 bases). The CDR3 is 13 residues long. Trimming stripped 4 bases from V and 5 bases from J, with 9 bases between. Germline assignment: CDR1 SNHLY and CDR2 FYNNEI. CDR3 region: CASSADSYQPQHF. The CDR3 region has the DNA TGTGCCAGCAGTGCGGACAGTTATCAGCCCCAGCATTTT.

The chain uses TRBV7-8 and TRBJ2-2; 8 nucleotides match TRBD1. The CDR3 sequence is 17 residues long. Germline lookup yields CDR1 SGHVS and CDR2 FQNEAQ. Unmatched junction bases numbered 8, after V lost 5 bases and J lost 0 bases. CDR3: CASSPRTGLANTGELFF. The DNA of the CDR3 is TGTGCCAGCAGCCCAAGGACAGGGCTCGCGAACACCGGGGAGCTGTTTTTT.

This clonotype was observed a few times. This chain uses TRBV5-1 with TRBJ2-5; 7 bases are a match to TRBD1. Looked up from germline, CDR1 is SGHRS and CDR2 is YFSETQ. The CDR3 has 15 amino acids. V shed 4 bases, J shed 1 base, and the junction held 7 bases outside the gene matches. This chain's CDR3 is CASSPGQAFQETQYF. As DNA, the CDR3 is TGCGCCAGCAGCCCAGGACAGGCCTTCCAAGAGACCCAGTACTTC.

This clonotype was seen more than once but under ten times. J is TRBJ1-4 and V is TRBV2; D remains ambiguous. The CDR3 consists of 14 residues. From germline, CDR1 is SNHLY and CDR2 FYNNEI. Trimming took off 2 bases at V and 3 bases at J, with 7 bases between the two ends. In DNA form, the CDR3 reads TGTGCCAGCAGTGAAAAAGTCGCTAATGAAAAACTGTTTTTT. Translating gives CASSEKVANEKLFF.

This clonotype has ten or more counts. V gene TRBV4-2 combines with J gene TRBJ2-2, with 11 bases that match TRBD2. J lost 3 bases, V lost 5 bases, and 11 bases had no gene match. Germline V lookup: CDR1 LGHNA, CDR2 YNFKEQ. CDR3 length: 18 amino acids. DNA of the CDR3: TGTGCCAGCAGCGCTAGCGGGAGGACCTTTTTCCACACCGGGGAGCTGTTTTTT. It encodes CASSASGRTFFHTGELFF.

The sample holds a few counts of this clonotype. This chain joins TRBV6-5 and TRBJ1-6; D remains unclear. Trimming left V 0 bases short and J 12 bases short, with 15 bases between. There are 15 residues in the CDR3. Germline lookup yields CDR1 MNHEY and CDR2 SVGAGI. The CDR3 bases are TGTGCCAGCAGTTACTCGAGTAGGGTGGGTGGACCCCTCCACTTT. Encoded protein: CASSYSSRVGGPLHF.

In this sample, this clonotype turned up many times. This rearrangement joins TRBV5-1 to TRBJ2-3; the match to TRBD1 covers 7 bases. CDR3 length: 14 residues. The V segment lost 5 bases and the J segment 0 bases; nucleotides outside the gene matches: 3. CDR1 is SGHRS and CDR2 is YFSETQ in the germline V gene. In DNA, the CDR3 is TGCGCCAGCAGAACGGGACAGAGCACAGATACGCAGTATTTT. Translating it yields CASRTGQSTDTQYF. The variable domain in full, with the rest retrieved from reference TRBV5-1 and TRBJ2-3, is KAGVTQTPRYLIKTRGQQVTLSCSPISGHRSVSWYQQTPGQGLQFLFEYFSETQRNKGNFPGRFSGRQFSNSRSEMNVSTLELGDSALYLCASRTGQSTDTQYFGPGTRLTVL.

This clonotype has just a few counts. The J gene is TRBJ1-6, the V gene TRBV7-2, with TRBD1 matching 9 bases. V shed 5 bases and J 4 bases; nucleotides not matched to a gene: 3. The CDR3 is 15 amino acids. Germline V gene data show CDR1 as SGHTA and CDR2 as FQGNSA. CDR3 region: CASSGGTGYNSPLHF. For the CDR3, the DNA is TGTGCCAGCAGCGGCGGGACAGGGTATAATTCACCCCTCCACTTT.

The chain links TRBV10-3 to TRBJ2-7; the D gene is possibly TRBD1 (5 bases). With 6 bases removed from V and 5 bases from J, the gap between germline ends came to 11 bases. CDR1 and CDR2 from the germline V gene are ENHRY and SYGVKD. The CDR3 covers 12 residues. The CDR3 nucleotides are TGTGCCATCAGGGACACCGCCGACGAGCAGTACTTC. Its protein is CAIRDTADEQYF.

This clonotype was counted at least ten times. V usage is TRBV28 and J usage is TRBJ2-1; 14 nucleotides match TRBD2. CDR3 length: 16 residues. Germline CDR1 is MDHEN and CDR2 is SYDVKM. Trimming removed 6 bases from V and 8 bases from J; junction bases left unmatched: 9. CDR3 nucleotides: TGTGCCAGCAGCAAGCCCCCGGGACTAGCGGGGGATGAGCAGTTCTTC. Translating it yields CASSKPPGLAGDEQFF.

This clonotype showed up just a few times. The gene calls are TRBV7-8 and TRBJ2-1; 10 positions agree with TRBD2. V gave up 5 bases and J gave up 4 bases; unmatched junction bases: 5. Per germline, CDR1 SGHVS and CDR2 FQNEAQ. The CDR3 extends over 15 amino acids. DNA for the CDR3: TGTGCCAGCAGCGCGGGACTAGCGTCGTACAATGAGCAGTTCTTC. Translation: CASSAGLASYNEQFF. Combining the CDR3 with reference TRBV7-8 and TRBJ2-1 gives the whole variable domain GAGVSQSPRYKVAKRGQDVALRCDPISGHVSLFWYQQALGQGPEFLTYFQNEAQLDKSGLPSDRFFAERPEGSVSTLKIQRTQQEDSAVYLCASSAGLASYNEQFFGPGTRLTVL.

This clonotype was seen more than once but under ten times. The gene calls are TRBV2 and TRBJ2-2; 11 nucleotides align to TRBD1. This CDR3 comprises 13 residues. With 7 bases clipped from V and 6 bases from J, the junction kept 1 base outside the gene matches. Looked up from germline, CDR1 is SNHLY and CDR2 is FYNNEI. The CDR3 region is CASKGQGAGELFF. In DNA, the CDR3 is TGTGCCAGCAAGGGACAGGGGGCCGGGGAGCTGTTTTTT.